What follows is one T cell receptor (beta chain) and its context. Its antigen remains unidentified. These data are taken from a study of cytomegalovirus exposure and HLA in healthy donors. Notes on the study in general: TRBV6-2, TRBV6-3 and some other V segments were excluded as indistinguishable. Relative to equally common others, HLA-associated TCR beta chains showed greater clonal expansion in a later analysis. A later analysis showed TCR association rates differing by HLA locus, peaking at DRB1 and lowest at HLA-C.

Germline V gene lookup returns CDR1 LGHNA and CDR2 YSLEER. With 0 bases clipped from V and 6 bases from J, the junction kept 10 bases outside the gene matches. The CDR3 has 20 amino acids. Primers for the PCR totalled 60 Vbeta and 13 Jbeta. Assay used: immunoSEQ multiplex PCR; TCRdb lists only in-frame clones, some missing. The data show roughly 100,000 clones, 70% to 80% seen once. The rearrangement joins TRBV4-3 to TRBJ2-2; 16 bases map to TRBD2. The source material was PBMCs. The source is a male donor in good health and CMV-seropositive. This chain's CDR3 is CASSQDPGGLAGGPAGELFF. The CDR3 nucleotides read TGCGCCAGCAGCCAAGACCCGGGGGGACTAGCGGGAGGGCCTGCCGGGGAGCTGTTTTTT.